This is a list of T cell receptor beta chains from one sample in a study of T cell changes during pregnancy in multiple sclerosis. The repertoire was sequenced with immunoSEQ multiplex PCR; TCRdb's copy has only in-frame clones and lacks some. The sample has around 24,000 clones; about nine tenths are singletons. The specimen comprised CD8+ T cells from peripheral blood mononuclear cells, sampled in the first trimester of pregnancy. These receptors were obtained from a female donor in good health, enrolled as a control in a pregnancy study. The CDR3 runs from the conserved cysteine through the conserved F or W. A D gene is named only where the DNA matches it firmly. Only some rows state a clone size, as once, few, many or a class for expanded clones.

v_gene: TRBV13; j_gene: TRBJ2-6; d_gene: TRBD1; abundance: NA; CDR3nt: TGTGCCAGCAGCTCATCCGGGACAGGGGATGTCTCTGGGGCCAACGTCCTGACTTTC; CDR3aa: CASSSSGTGDVSGANVLTF
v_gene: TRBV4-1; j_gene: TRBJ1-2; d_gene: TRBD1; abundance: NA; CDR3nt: TGCGCCAGCAGCCAAGCCCGGACAGGGGTCCATGGCTACACCTTC; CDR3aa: CASSQARTGVHGYTF
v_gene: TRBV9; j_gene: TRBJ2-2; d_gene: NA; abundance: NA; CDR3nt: TGTGCCAGCAGCGCCGGGGCCGGGGAGCTGTTTTTT; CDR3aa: CASSAGAGELFF
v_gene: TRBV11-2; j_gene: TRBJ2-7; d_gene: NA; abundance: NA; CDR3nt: TGTGCCAGCAGCTTGGGACTCGGGGACTACGAGCAGTACTTC; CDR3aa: CASSLGLGDYEQYF
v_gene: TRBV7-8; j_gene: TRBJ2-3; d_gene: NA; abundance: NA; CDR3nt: TGTGCCAGCAGCTTTAAAGATACGCAGTATTTT; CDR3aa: CASSFKDTQYF
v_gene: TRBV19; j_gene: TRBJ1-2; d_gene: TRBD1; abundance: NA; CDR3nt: TGTGCCACTTCCCAGGGGGCTTTTGGCTACACCTTC; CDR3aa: CATSQGAFGYTF
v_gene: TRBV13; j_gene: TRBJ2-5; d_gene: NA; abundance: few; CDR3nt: TGTGCCAGCAGCTTTCCAGGGGATGGCCAAGAGACCCAGTACTTC; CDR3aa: CASSFPGDGQETQYF
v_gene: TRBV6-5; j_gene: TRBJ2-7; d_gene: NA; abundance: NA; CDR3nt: TGTGCCATTAAGGAGCTGGGGAGCTCCTACGAGCAGTACTTC; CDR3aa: CAIKELGSSYEQYF
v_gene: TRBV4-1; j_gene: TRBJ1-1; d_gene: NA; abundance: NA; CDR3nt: TGCGCCAGCAGCCACACAGGGGAAGCTTTCTTT; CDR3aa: CASSHTGEAFF
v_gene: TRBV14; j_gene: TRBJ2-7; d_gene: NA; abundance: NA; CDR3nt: TGTGCCAGCAGTGGGCCTGTCTCCTACGAGCAGTACTTC; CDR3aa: CASSGPVSYEQYF
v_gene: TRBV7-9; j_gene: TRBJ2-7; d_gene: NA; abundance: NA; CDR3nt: TGTGCCAGCAGCGCGACAGGATACGAGCAGTACTTC; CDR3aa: CASSATGYEQYF
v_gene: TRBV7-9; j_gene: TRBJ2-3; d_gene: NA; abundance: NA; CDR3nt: TGTGCCAGCAGCTTGGCGGAGGCAGATACGCAGTATTTT; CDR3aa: CASSLAEADTQYF
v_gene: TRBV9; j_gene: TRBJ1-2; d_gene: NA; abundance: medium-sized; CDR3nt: TGTGCCAGCAGCTTTAATAGGGAGCTAGATGACTATGGCTACACCTTC; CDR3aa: CASSFNRELDDYGYTF
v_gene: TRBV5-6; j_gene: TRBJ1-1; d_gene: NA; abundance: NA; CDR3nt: TGTGCCAGCAGCCGCCGGGGGGACACTGAAGCTTTCTTT; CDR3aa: CASSRRGDTEAFF
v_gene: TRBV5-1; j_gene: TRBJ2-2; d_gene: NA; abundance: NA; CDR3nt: TGCGCCAGCAGCTTTTCGGGGGAGCTGTTTTTT; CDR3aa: CASSFSGELFF
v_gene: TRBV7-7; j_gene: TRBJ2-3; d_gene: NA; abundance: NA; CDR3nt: TGTGCTAGCAGCTTCAACCCCCCGGGGAGCACAGATACGCAGTATTTT; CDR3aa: CASSFNPPGSTDTQYF
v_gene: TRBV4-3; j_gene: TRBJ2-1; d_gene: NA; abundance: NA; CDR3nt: TGCGCCAGCAGCTCCGACAGATTAAAGAACAATGAGCAGTTCTTC; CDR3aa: CASSSDRLKNNEQFF
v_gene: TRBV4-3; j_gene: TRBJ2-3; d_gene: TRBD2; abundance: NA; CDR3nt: TGCGCCAGCAGCCCTAGCGGGGATCCGGGGGACACAGATACGCAGTATTTT; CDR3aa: CASSPSGDPGDTDTQYF
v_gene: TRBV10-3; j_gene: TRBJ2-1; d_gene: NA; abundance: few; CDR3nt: TGTGCCATCAGTGAGTCGGCTAGCGTCGACAATGAGCAGTTCTTC; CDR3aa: CAISESASVDNEQFF
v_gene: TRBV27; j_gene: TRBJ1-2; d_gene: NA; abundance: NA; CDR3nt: TGTGCCAGCAGTTATGACATTTCCACTAGTTATGGCTACACCTTC; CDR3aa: CASSYDISTSYGYTF
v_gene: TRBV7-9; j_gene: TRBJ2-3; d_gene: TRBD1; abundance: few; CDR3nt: TGTGCCAGCAGCCCCCGACAGGGGGCGGCAGATACGCAGTATTTT; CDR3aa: CASSPRQGAADTQYF
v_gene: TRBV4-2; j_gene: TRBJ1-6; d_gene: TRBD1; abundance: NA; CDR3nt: TGTGCCAGCAGCCAGACAGGGGGCCTTGGGAATAATTCACCCCTCCACTTT; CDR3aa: CASSQTGGLGNNSPLHF
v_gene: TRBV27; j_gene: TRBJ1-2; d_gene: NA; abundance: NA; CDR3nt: TGTGCCAGCAGTTTAAACTATCGTATAGACCGGGGCTACACCTTC; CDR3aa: CASSLNYRIDRGYTF
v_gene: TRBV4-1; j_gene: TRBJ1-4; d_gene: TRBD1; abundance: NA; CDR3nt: TGCGCCAGCAGCCAAGATGGGGACAGCCCCGTCAGTGAAAAACTGTTTTTT; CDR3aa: CASSQDGDSPVSEKLFF
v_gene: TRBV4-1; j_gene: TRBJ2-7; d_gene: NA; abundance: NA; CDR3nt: TGCGCCAGCAGCCCCTCCGACAGGCCGCAGTACTACGAGCAGTACTTC; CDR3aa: CASSPSDRPQYYEQYF
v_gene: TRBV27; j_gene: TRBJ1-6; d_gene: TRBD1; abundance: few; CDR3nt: TGTGCCAGCAGGGGGACAGGGGGGTTCCTTTCACCCCTCCACTTT; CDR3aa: CASRGTGGFLSPLHF
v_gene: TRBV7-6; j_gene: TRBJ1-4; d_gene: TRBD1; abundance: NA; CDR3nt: TGTGCCAGCAGCTGGGGACAGGGTTACGAAAAACTGTTTTTT; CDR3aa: CASSWGQGYEKLFF
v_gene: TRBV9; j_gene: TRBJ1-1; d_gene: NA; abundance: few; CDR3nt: TGTGCCAGCAGCGTAGTTGGGGGGACGAACACTGAAGCTTTCTTT; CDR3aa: CASSVVGGTNTEAFF
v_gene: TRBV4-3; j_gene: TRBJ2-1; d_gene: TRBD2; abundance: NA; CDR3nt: TGCGCCAGCAGCCCGCGGGGGGCCAGATGGGATGAGCAGTTCTTC; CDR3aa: CASSPRGARWDEQFF
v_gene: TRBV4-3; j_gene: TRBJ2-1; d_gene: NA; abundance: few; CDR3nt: TGCGCCAGCAGCCAAGATCGGTCCCATGAGCAGTTCTTC; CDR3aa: CASSQDRSHEQFF
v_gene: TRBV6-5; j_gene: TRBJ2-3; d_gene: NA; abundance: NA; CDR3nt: TGTGCCAGCAGTTATAGTAGCACAGATACGCAGTATTTT; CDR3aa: CASSYSSTDTQYF
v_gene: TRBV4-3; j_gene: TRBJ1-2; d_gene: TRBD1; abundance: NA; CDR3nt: TGCGCCAGCAGCCAACCGGGACAGGGGCTATGGGACTACACCTTC; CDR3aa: CASSQPGQGLWDYTF
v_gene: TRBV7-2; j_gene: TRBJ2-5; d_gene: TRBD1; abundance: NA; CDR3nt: TGTGCCAGCAGCTACCGGGACAGCAAAGAGACCCAGTACTTC; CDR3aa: CASSYRDSKETQYF
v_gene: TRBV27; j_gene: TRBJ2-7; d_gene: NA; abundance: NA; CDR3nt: TGTGCCAGCAGTTTAACGGACAGCTCCTACGAGCAGTACTTC; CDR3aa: CASSLTDSSYEQYF
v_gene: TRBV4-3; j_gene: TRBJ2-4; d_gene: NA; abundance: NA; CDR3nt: TGCGCCAGCAGCCAAGAGGGCGGGCTCAGGGGAAACATTCAGTACTTC; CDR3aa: CASSQEGGLRGNIQYF
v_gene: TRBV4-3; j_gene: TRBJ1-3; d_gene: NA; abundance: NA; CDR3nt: TGCGCCAGCAGCCAAGATCGGAGTGGCAGAGGAATGGACACCATATATTTT; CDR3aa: CASSQDRSGRGMDTIYF
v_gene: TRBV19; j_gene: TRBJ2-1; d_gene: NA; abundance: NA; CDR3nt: TGTGCCAGTAGTGTTGGACTGGACCCGTACAATGAGCAGTTCTTC; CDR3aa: CASSVGLDPYNEQFF